This T cell receptor (beta chain) derives from a study of blood T cell repertoires in COVID-19. The data were produced by immunoSEQ multiplex PCR, yet TCRdb's version contains in-frame clones alone and is incomplete. The sample yields tens of thousands of clones, about four fifths seen once. The specimen was peripheral blood. This TCR came from a man aged 25 to 45 with COVID-19, enrolled during active disease.

CDR3 DNA: TGTGCCAGCAGTTTAGGGACAGGGGGCACGAATGGGGAGCTGTTTTTT. Translation: CASSLGTGGTNGELFF. This chain uses TRBV27 with TRBJ2-2, with 12 bases fitting TRBD1. The CDR3 consists of 16 residues. V was pared by 2 bases and J by 8 bases, with 6 bases of the junction left unmatched. Per germline, CDR1 MNHEY and CDR2 SMNVEV (reference sequence).